The entry below gives a single T cell receptor beta chain sequence along with its context. Its antigen is not known. This sample was included in a study of siplizumab effects on memory and regulatory T cells. From germline, CDR1 is MNHEY and CDR2 SVGAGI. The CDR3 spans 15 residues. The V segment lost 5 bases and the J segment 9 bases; nucleotides outside the gene matches: 9. Here immunoSEQ multiplex PCR was the method, and the copy in TCRdb shows in-frame clones only, minus some. The sample consists of roughly 92,000 clones, around 94% of them appearing once. General study findings and limits: In siplizumab conditions, mappable alloreactive CD4+ clones averaged roughly 64% Treg-derived, against 25% to 30% in controls.

The sequence was collected from a human donor in good health. What was sequenced was non-Treg CD4+ T cells sorted from blood. The gene calls are TRBV6-5 and TRBJ2-1, with 11 bases identical to TRBD1. The CDR3 bases are TGTGCCAGCAGTCGAGCGGACAGGGGGCGTGGTGAGCAGTTCTTC. It yields the protein CASSRADRGRGEQFF.